The clone carrying this TCR beta chain was counted a few times. The target antigen is unknown. This entry belongs to a study of blood T cells in healthy people across ages. A J-beta primer mix and a sample-barcoded 5' primer were used in a second PCR of about 6 to 12 cycles. Every molecule of cDNA carried a tag from a template-switch adaptor with 12 random nucleotides. TCRdb re-derived calls from the 5' RACE reads in MiXCR, one entry per CDR3 protein. Of some 1,800,000 distinct CDR3 sequences listed, roughly two fifths were seen once; the top ten hold more than 20%. The V and J ends lost 0 bases and 3 bases, in that order; junction bases with no gene match: 4. This CDR3 region has 15 residues. The germline gives CDR1 MDHEN, CDR2 SYDVKM. Whole-study results and caveats: In long-lived donors, naive CD4+ cell counts and diversity exceeded those of aged donors. It was held that diversity estimates obtained from one million T cells represented underestimates. Expanded clonotype changes were possibly confounded by unknown donor CMV status.

The source material was blood. The gene calls are TRBV28 and TRBJ2-7; 8 positions agree with TRBD1. This sequence originates from a human donor in good health. The CDR3 DNA reads TGTGCCAGCAGTTTATGGGACAGGGAAAACTACGAGCAGTACTTC. Encoded protein: CASSLWDRENYEQYF. The full variable domain, with the rest looked up from reference TRBV28 and TRBJ2-7, is DVKVTQSSRYLVKRTGEKVFLECVQDMDHENMFWYRQDPGLGLRLIYFSYDVKMKEKGDIPEGYSVSREKKERFSLILESASTNQTSMYLCASSLWDRENYEQYFGPGTRLTVT.